The clone carrying this TCR beta chain was counted at least ten times. The antigen remains undetermined. Measured with immunoSEQ multiplex PCR; TCRdb has only the in-frame clones, and not every one. This table holds about 39,000 clones, about 85% found once. Germline CDR1 and CDR2: MNHEY and SMNVEV (reference sequence). The CDR3 length is 16 residues. V lost 2 bases and J 0 bases, leaving 14 bases between the germline ends. The data were obtained in a study of T cells in localized non-small cell lung cancer. Study-level points and caveats: The study detected a median around 50 of the top 100 tumor clones in adjacent lung. A single tumor region was sequenced, leaving heterogeneity possible.

The starting material was PBMCs, obtained before any cancer treatment. The rearrangement joins TRBV27 to TRBJ2-7, with D possibly matching TRBD1 (7 bases). The TCR comes from a woman aged 40-75 years with stage II squamous cell lung carcinoma. For the CDR3, the DNA is TGTGCCAGCAGTTTAGGCCAGGGGGGAAGCTCCTACGAGCAGTACTTC. Translation gives CASSLGQGGSSYEQYF.